This T cell receptor (beta chain) was sequenced for a study of blood T cell repertoires in COVID-19. This clone was recorded only once. Data came from immunoSEQ multiplex PCR; TCRdb stores just in-frame clones and leaves some out. The sample consists of roughly 130,000 clones, about 85% of them appearing once. This TCR derives from a man between 65 and 80 years old with acute or convalescent COVID-19. Sequences were obtained from peripheral blood.

CDR3 residues: CASSDLRTGRNQPQHF. The CDR3 DNA sequence: TGTGCCAGCAGTGATCTTAGAACAGGGCGCAATCAGCCCCAGCATTTT. The chain joins TRBV2 to TRBJ1-5; possibly TRBD1 for D (6 bases). With 3 bases removed from V and 2 bases from J, the gap between germline ends came to 14 bases. CDR1 is SNHLY, CDR2 FYNNEI, per germline. The CDR3 length is 16 residues.